The subject of this entry is one T cell receptor beta chain. Its antigen has not been determined. Base qualities are missing; no much larger clone stands one base away. The CDR3 regions of human TCRbeta chains were subjected to immunosequencing. The study's own analysis went as follows. TCRs in the repertoires were compared against a reference library of SARS-CoV-2-specific TCRs that had been generated with the MIRA antigen-specificity platform. Breadth was defined as the fraction of unique TCRs that were SARS-CoV-2-associated, and depth was defined as the fraction of total T cells that were SARS-CoV-2-associated. Using the MIRA data, every spike-specific TCR was mapped to the spike region that the TCR reacted to and assigned to either a CD4 or a CD8 class. Log10-transformed breadth and depth values were compared by one-way ANOVA with Sidak's multiple comparisons tests. In its TCRdb copy, this immuneACCESS table keeps in-frame sequences only and misses some clones. Where compared with another copy, unresolved V genes explain less than half of these, and the others have no known cause. V, J and clone size reflect that table, while D and trimming were determined from the DNA. Within this sample are about 130,000 clones, with 80% to 90% of them counted one time only. Clones ranked in the top ten supply 7.5% to 8% of the sample.

The data derive from a study of T cell responses to AZD1222 COVID-19 vaccine (dated by TCRdb to the early 2020s). For context, the study as a whole: Because spike-specific TCR depth and breadth did not differ between the two schedules, AZD1222 recipients who got a second dose at roughly 4 weeks were pooled with those who got a second dose at roughly 12 weeks. TCR sequencing covered roughly 230 trial participants: approximately 200 given two doses of AZD1222 and 26 given two doses of MenACWY control vaccine. Trial participants were enrolled by age into 18-55, 56-69 and 70-plus year subgroups, with around 150, 28 and 57 TCR-sequenced participants respectively.

The investigation overall reported the following: Because no day 14 peak-response samples were available, the repertoires could be characterized only after the peak T cell response. Reportedly, almost half of the unique spike-specific TCRs recognized epitopes lying outside the regions that are mutated in the B.1.351 and B.1.1.7 variants. Vaccine-associated CD4 TCRs spanned the whole spike protein, with dominant responses in regions 160-218 and 743-854. Participants were mostly white British and included more females than males, and it was suggested by the authors that clonal diversity may have been underestimated. Conclusions about previously exposed vaccinees are limited because only six or seven AZD1222 recipients were SARS-CoV-2 seropositive at baseline. The 56-69-year group was small, and its depth increase did not reach significance, likely because of low power. Spike-specific TCR breadth and depth rose significantly after two AZD1222 doses compared with day 0 and with MenACWY recipients.

In light of the paper, this sample's time point label describes: baseline before first vaccination. Vaccinee samples were obtained from the UK trials COV001 and COV002, which included a single-blind randomized controlled phase 2/3 trial of AZD1222 (ChAdOx1 nCoV-19) in healthy adults. For TCRbeta chain sequencing, PBMC samples were collected from trial participants at day 0 and at day 28 after the second dose. CDR1 and CDR2 are read off the germline V gene as MNHEY and SVGAGI. Cut back by 7 bases and 7 bases, the V and J ends lie 16 bases apart. From the cysteine through the phenylalanine, the CDR3 covers 14 amino acids. Only the CDR3 part of the read is kept: 42 bases, read in frame from the first base.

The rearranged chain carries TRBV6-5 and TRBJ1-4, and TRBD1 may be the D gene, going by 6 matching bases. This material consisted of peripheral blood, taken on day 0 of AZD1222 vaccination. This TCR was sampled from an adult in good health. The CDR3 amino acid sequence is: CASTLGAQTEKLFF. DNA sequence: TGTGCCAGCACCCTGGGGGCTCAAACTGAAAAACTGTTTTTT.